This is a list of T cell receptor beta chains from one sample in a study of regulatory T cells in long-lasting Graves disease. A single record per CDR3 protein comes from TCRdb applying MiXCR to the multiplex PCR reads. This sample carries 680,000 or so distinct CDR3 sequences, roughly 15% of them seen once, and the ten largest clones take about 18%. The same data also contributed to another study, on T cells in Graves' hyperthyroidism and ophthalmopathy.

This material consisted of peripheral blood mononuclear cells (PBMCs), taken at new diagnosis, from a patient treated with antithyroid drugs. The receptors were sampled from a woman in her 30s with Graves disease. The CDR3 runs from the conserved cysteine through the conserved F or W. A D gene is named only where the DNA matches it firmly. Some rows mark clone size as missing; the rest say once, few, many or name a class of expanded clone.

D gene	CDR3 length	V gene	clone size	J gene	CDR3 DNA	CDR3 protein
TRBD1	15	TRBV28	NA	TRBJ1-2	TGTGCCAGCAGTTGGCCGAAGGGTACAGGGGTTGGCTACACCTTC	CASSWPKGTGVGYTF
NA	13	TRBV20-1	NA	TRBJ2-5	TGCAGTGCCCCGGTCAACGGACAAGAGACCCAGTACTTC	CSAPVNGQETQYF
NA	11	TRBV12-3/TRBV12-4	NA	TRBJ1-4	TGTGCCGGTTTAGCGGGTGAAAAACTGTTTTTT	CAGLAGEKLFF
TRBD2	16	TRBV20-1	many	TRBJ2-2	TGCAGTGCTAGAGTTAGCGGGAGGGCCCACACCGGGGAGCTGTTTTTT	CSARVSGRAHTGELFF
NA	14	TRBV15	once	TRBJ2-1	TGTGCCACCAGCAGAGGGGACTTCTACAATGAGCAGTTCTTC	CATSRGDFYNEQFF
TRBD1	12	TRBV5-1	many	TRBJ1-4	TGCGCCAGCCGGCAGGGGGATGAAAAACTGTTTTTT	CASRQGDEKLFF
TRBD2	19	TRBV28	many	TRBJ2-3	TGTGCCAGCAGTTCCTTACCAATTCTAGCGGGAGGGCGTGCAGATACGCAGTATTTT	CASSSLPILAGGRADTQYF
TRBD2	15	TRBV7-9	NA	TRBJ2-1	TGTGCCAGCAGCCTGGAGGCTAGCGGGAGGCATGAGCAGTTCTTC	CASSLEASGRHEQFF
TRBD1	15	TRBV2	many	TRBJ1-2	TGTGCCAGCAGCGCCGGGACAGCGCGAAACTATGGCTACACCTTC	CASSAGTARNYGYTF
NA	18	TRBV7-6	few	TRBJ2-5	TGTGCCAGCAGCTTTGGGACGCAGGTCCGGAGTTTTAAAGAGACCCAGTACTTC	CASSFGTQVRSFKETQYF
NA	12	TRBV6-4	few	TRBJ2-6	TGTGCCAGCAGTGCTTCGGCCAACGTCCTGACTTTC	CASSASANVLTF
NA	14	TRBV2	NA	TRBJ2-1	TGTGCCAGCAGTGGATCTAGGCGGTACAATGAGCAGTTCTTC	CASSGSRRYNEQFF
NA	15	TRBV6-5	many	TRBJ2-1	TGTGCCAGCAGTTATCTCCACAGGGTCTACAATGAGCAGTTCTTC	CASSYLHRVYNEQFF
NA	14	TRBV18	many	TRBJ2-1	TGTGCCAGCTCACCCAAAGCGTCCGCGAATGAGCAGTTCTTC	CASSPKASANEQFF
NA	17	TRBV20-1	NA	TRBJ2-1	TGCAGTGCTACCAGTCTAGGGGGGGGGCGCTTATTTCGAGAGCAGTTCTTC	CSATSLGGGRLFREQFF
NA	14	TRBV20-1	many	TRBJ2-2	TGCGGCAGTGCCGGGACTTCGAACACCGGGGAGCTGTTTTTT	CGSAGTSNTGELFF
NA	13	TRBV15	few	TRBJ1-3	TGTGCCACCAGCAGAGGGGACCGGCCGCACATATATTTT	CATSRGDRPHIYF
NA	12	TRBV29-1	few	TRBJ1-2	TGCAGCGTCGAGGGTAGGAACTATGGCTACACCTTC	CSVEGRNYGYTF
NA	15	TRBV4-1	NA	TRBJ2-7	TGCGCCAGCAGCCAGAATAGCGGAGGCTCCTACGAGCAGTACTTC	CASSQNSGGSYEQYF
TRBD2	15	TRBV13	NA	TRBJ2-7	TGTGCCAGCAGCCTTAGCGGGAGGGCGATAAACGAGCAGTACTTC	CASSLSGRAINEQYF
NA	12	TRBV28	few	TRBJ2-5	TGTGCCAGCAGTGGGATTTCGGAGACCCAGTACTTC	CASSGISETQYF
NA	15	TRBV27	NA	TRBJ2-5	TGTGCCAGCAGTTTTTCAGTCAGACAGGAAGAGACCCAGTACTTC	CASSFSVRQEETQYF
TRBD2	16	TRBV5-1	NA	TRBJ2-5	TGCGCCAGCAGCTTGGCATTAGCGGGCCCTATAGAGACCCAGTACTTC	CASSLALAGPIETQYF
NA	16	TRBV5-1	many	TRBJ1-1	TGCGCCAGCAGCTTGTCAGGACTTCAAATGAACACTGAAGCTTTCTTT	CASSLSGLQMNTEAFF
TRBD2	14	TRBV7-9	NA	TRBJ2-1	TGTGCCAGGAAATTTAGCGGGGGTAACAATGAGCAGTTCTTC	CARKFSGGNNEQFF
NA	15	TRBV5-1	many	TRBJ2-1	TGCGCCAGCAGAGAAGGGCTTGAAGGGTGGGATGAGCAGTTCTTC	CASREGLEGWDEQFF
TRBD1	14	TRBV20-1	NA	TRBJ1-5	TGCAGTGCTGGAGTTGGACAGGGAGGGCAGCCCCAGCATTTT	CSAGVGQGGQPQHF
NA	13	TRBV7-2	NA	TRBJ2-7	TGTGCCAGCAGCTCTCGGACCGCCTACGAGCAGTACTTC	CASSSRTAYEQYF
TRBD1	16	TRBV6-2/TRBV6-3	few	TRBJ2-6	TGTGCCAGCAGTGCCTGGACAGGGACTGGGGCCAACGTCCTGACTTTC	CASSAWTGTGANVLTF
TRBD2	16	TRBV10-3	NA	TRBJ2-3	TGTGCCATCAGTGCGTGGACTAGCGGGAACACAGATACGCAGTATTTT	CAISAWTSGNTDTQYF
NA	15	TRBV6-9	NA	TRBJ2-4	TGTGCCAGCAGTTTCGGTGCTCTAGCCAAAAACATTCAGTACTTC	CASSFGALAKNIQYF
TRBD1	20	TRBV5-1	NA	TRBJ2-1	TGCGCCAGCAGCTTGGTGGGGGACAGGGGGCGCGAAGGCTCCTACAATGAGCAGTTCTTC	CASSLVGDRGREGSYNEQFF
TRBD1	15	TRBV2	NA	TRBJ2-2	TGTGCCCGCTCCCCAGAGACAGGGATTACCGGGGAGCTGTTTTTT	CARSPETGITGELFF
TRBD1	15	TRBV12-3/TRBV12-4	many	TRBJ1-4	TGTGCCAGCAGTTTTCGGGGACAGGGGAATGAAAAACTGTTTTTT	CASSFRGQGNEKLFF
TRBD1	14	TRBV7-8	many	TRBJ1-5	TGTGCCAGCAGCCCGGACAGGGTGGTGCCACCCCAGCATTTT	CASSPDRVVPPQHF
TRBD1	13	TRBV12-3/TRBV12-4	many	TRBJ2-5	TGTGCCAGCAGTGGGACAGGCATGGAGACCCAGTACTTC	CASSGTGMETQYF
NA	13	TRBV7-2	NA	TRBJ2-7	TGTGCCAGCAGCTTAGGGTGGGGCTACGAGCAGTACTTC	CASSLGWGYEQYF
NA	15	TRBV12-3/TRBV12-4	many	TRBJ1-2	TGTGCCAGCAGTTTAGCGTGGGGGAGAGCCTATGGCTACACCTTC	CASSLAWGRAYGYTF
TRBD2	15	TRBV6-2/TRBV6-3	few	TRBJ2-2	TGTGCCAGCTGGCGTTCGCGGGAGTGGACCGGGGAGCTGTTTTTT	CASWRSREWTGELFF
TRBD1	15	TRBV19	few	TRBJ1-5	TGTGCCAGTAGATGGGGGACAGACAGCAATCAGCCCCAGCATTTT	CASRWGTDSNQPQHF